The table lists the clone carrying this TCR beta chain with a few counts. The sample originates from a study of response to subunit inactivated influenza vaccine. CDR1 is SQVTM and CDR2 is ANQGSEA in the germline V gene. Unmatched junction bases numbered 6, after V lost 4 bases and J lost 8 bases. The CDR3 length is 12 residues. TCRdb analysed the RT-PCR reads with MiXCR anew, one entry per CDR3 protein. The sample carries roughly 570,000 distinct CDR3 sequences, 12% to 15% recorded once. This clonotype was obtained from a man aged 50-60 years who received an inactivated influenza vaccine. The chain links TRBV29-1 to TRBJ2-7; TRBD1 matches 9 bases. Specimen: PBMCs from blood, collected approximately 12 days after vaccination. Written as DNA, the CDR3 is TGCAGCGTTGGGGACAGGGTACACAAGCAGTACTTC. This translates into CSVGDRVHKQYF.